Given below is one T cell receptor (beta chain) in context. Its specificity is not known. This CDR3 has 11 amino acids. Germline lookup yields CDR1 SQVTM and CDR2 ANQGSEA. The V and J ends lost 2 bases and 10 bases, in that order; junction bases with no gene match: 2. TCRdb reanalysed the 5' RACE reads using MiXCR and keeps one entry per CDR3 protein. The sample has around 340,000 distinct CDR3 sequences, approximately 15% seen once. This sample was included in a study of T-cell memory formation after mild COVID-19. General study findings and limits: Some SARS-CoV-2-responding clones were already detected in memory before infection.

Sequencing was carried out using PBMCs or a T cell subset sorted from them (not recorded which). The clonotype was recovered from a man aged 18 to 29 who had mild COVID-19 (a few samples of this study predate the infection). Cell type and time point are not known. The chain has TRBV29-1 and TRBJ1-1; 9 bases fit TRBD1. Here the CDR3 DNA reads TGCAGCGTTGAACCGACAGGGGGAGCTTTCTTT. Amino acid sequence: CSVEPTGGAFF.